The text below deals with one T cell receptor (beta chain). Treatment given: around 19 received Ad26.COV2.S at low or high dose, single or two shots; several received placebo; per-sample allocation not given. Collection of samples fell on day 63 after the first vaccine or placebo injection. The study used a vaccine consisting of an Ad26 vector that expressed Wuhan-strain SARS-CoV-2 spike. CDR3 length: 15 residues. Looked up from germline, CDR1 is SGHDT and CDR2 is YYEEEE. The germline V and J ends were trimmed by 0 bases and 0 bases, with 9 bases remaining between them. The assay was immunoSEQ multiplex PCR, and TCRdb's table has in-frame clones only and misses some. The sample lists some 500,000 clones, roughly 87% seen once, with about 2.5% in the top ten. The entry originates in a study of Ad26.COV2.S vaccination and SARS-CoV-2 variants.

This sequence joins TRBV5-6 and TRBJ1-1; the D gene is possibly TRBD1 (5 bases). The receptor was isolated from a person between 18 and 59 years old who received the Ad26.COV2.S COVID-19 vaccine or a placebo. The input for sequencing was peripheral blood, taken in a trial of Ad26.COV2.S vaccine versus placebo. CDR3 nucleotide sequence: TGTGCCAGCAGCTTGGTGTTGGGGGTGAACACTGAAGCTTTCTTT. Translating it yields CASSLVLGVNTEAFF.